The TCR beta chain described here comes from a study of T cells after yellow fever vaccination. A 5'RACE template-switching step, the method used to make TCR cDNA, added a universal primer site and UMIs. TCRdb redid the calling of the 5' RACE reads with MiXCR, one entry per CDR3 protein. This table holds a few hundred thousand distinct CDR3 sequences, 9.5% to 15% found once. Trimming left V 10 bases short and J 7 bases short, with 11 bases between. CDR1 and CDR2 (germline): MDHEN, SYDVKM. The CDR3 loop spans 12 amino acids. This clonotype occurred a few times. This rearrangement joins TRBV28 to TRBJ1-6, with D hard to call. This clonotype was sampled from a man younger than 35 who received the YFV17D yellow fever vaccine. Sequences were derived from CD4+ T cells sorted from PBMCs, sampled 15 days after the yellow fever booster vaccination. The CDR3 DNA sequence: TGTGCCACGACGGACGGCAATTCACCCCTCCACTTT. It encodes CATTDGNSPLHF.